A single sample is the source of the 21 T cell receptor beta chains below, sequenced in a study of OX40 agonist ivuxolimab in advanced cancers. Data came from immunoSEQ multiplex PCR; TCRdb stores just in-frame clones and leaves some out. This table has 78,000 or so clones, roughly 85% appearing once. The sequenced sample was CD4+ or CD8+ T cells sorted from blood, obtained in a trial of the OX40 agonist ivuxolimab. The receptors come from an adult with an advanced solid tumor such as melanoma, head and neck, liver or kidney cancer.

This chain joins TRBV19 and TRBJ1-1; 7 nucleotides align to TRBD1. After removal of 5 bases from V and 1 base from J, the junction contained 4 bases not matched to a gene. There are 14 residues in the CDR3. The germline CDR1 and CDR2 sequences are LNHDA and SQIVND (reference sequence). CDR3 protein: CASSLDRTNTEAFF. CDR3 sequence (DNA): TGTGCCAGTAGTCTGGACAGGACGAACACTGAAGCTTTCTTT.

The chain couples TRBV2 to TRBJ2-5; tentative D call: TRBD2 (5 bases). The germline gives CDR1 SNHLY, CDR2 FYNNEI. V dropped 4 bases and J dropped 1 base, with 16 bases sitting between them. The CDR3 contains 16 residues. DNA for the CDR3: TGTGCCAGCAGTGGGAGAATTAGAAGCGGCCAAGAGACCCAGTACTTC. Translated, it gives CASSGRIRSGQETQYF.

This clone was observed a few times. The genes are TRBV5-4 and TRBJ2-5; 10 nucleotides align to TRBD2. From germline, CDR1 is SGHNT and CDR2 YYREEE (reference sequence). This CDR3 comprises 14 residues. V was pared by 0 bases and J by 7 bases, with 3 bases of the junction left unmatched. CDR3 sequence (DNA): TGTGCCAGCAGCTTGGCCAGCGGGAGGGGGACCCAGTACTTC. It is translated as CASSLASGRGTQYF.

This rearrangement joins TRBV5-5 to TRBJ2-1, with D possibly being TRBD1 (5 bases). The CDR3 contains 15 residues. V was cut by 0 bases and J by 7 bases, with 14 bases left in between. In germline, CDR1 is SGHKS, CDR2 YYEKEE (reference sequence). The CDR3 sequence is CASSLVWGAQNEQFF. The CDR3 DNA reads TGTGCCAGCAGCTTGGTATGGGGCGCTCAAAATGAGCAGTTCTTC.

The chain carries TRBV5-1 and TRBJ2-5; D could derive from TRBD1 or TRBD2 (6 bases each). The germline CDR1 and CDR2 sequences are SGHRS and YFSETQ. The CDR3 contains 13 residues. Trimming took off 1 base at V and 5 bases at J, with 9 bases between the two ends. The CDR3 loop reads CASSLRGDETQYF. The CDR3 DNA reads as TGCGCCAGCAGCTTGAGGGGGGACGAGACCCAGTACTTC. The variable domain in full, completed from reference TRBV5-1 and TRBJ2-5, reads KAGVTQTPRYLIKTRGQQVTLSCSPISGHRSVSWYQQTPGQGLQFLFEYFSETQRNKGNFPGRFSGRQFSNSRSEMNVSTLELGDSALYLCASSLRGDETQYFGPGTRLLVL.

The rearrangement uses TRBV4-2 and TRBJ2-5, with 11 bases fitting TRBD2. V shed 4 bases and J 1 base; nucleotides not matched to a gene: 8. Germline loops: CDR1 LGHNA, CDR2 YNFKEQ. The CDR3 has 17 residues. Written as DNA, the CDR3 is TGTGCCAGCAGCCCGGGACTAGCGGAAAGCGGCCAAGAGACCCAGTACTTC. Translated: CASSPGLAESGQETQYF.

This chain joins TRBV19 and TRBJ1-4, with D tentatively TRBD1 (6 bases). Trimming took off 7 bases at V and 5 bases at J, with 14 bases between the two ends. The CDR3 contains 14 residues. Germline assignment: CDR1 LNHDA and CDR2 SQIVND (reference sequence). The CDR3: CASTQGQRNEKLFF. CDR3 coding DNA: TGTGCCAGTACCCAGGGGCAGAGGAATGAAAAACTGTTTTTT.

V gene TRBV19 combines with J gene TRBJ2-7, with D tentatively TRBD2 (5 bases). The CDR3 length is 13 residues. The germline gives CDR1 LNHDA, CDR2 SQIVND (reference sequence). The V gene lost 7 bases and the J gene lost 2 bases, with 12 bases spanning the gap. The CDR3 spells CASIEPGTYEQYF. The CDR3 DNA is TGTGCCAGTATCGAACCCGGGACCTACGAGCAGTACTTC.

The chain uses TRBV6-1 and TRBJ2-2, with 12 positions matching TRBD2. With V trimmed by 6 bases and J by 9 bases, 8 bases remained unmatched. CDR1 MNHNS and CDR2 SASEGT come from the germline V gene. This CDR3 is 15 amino acids long. The CDR3 loop is CASSPSGRATRELFF. The CDR3 DNA reads TGTGCCAGCAGCCCTAGCGGGAGGGCAACAAGGGAGCTGTTTTTT.

The chain recombines TRBV7-9 with TRBJ1-6; D gene ambiguous. The ends were cut back, 1 base at V and 4 bases at J, with 11 bases in the middle. Germline V gene data show CDR1 as SEHNR and CDR2 as FQNEAQ (reference sequence). CDR3 length: 16 amino acids. CDR3 residues: CASSLGQNQYNSPLHF. DNA of the CDR3: TGTGCCAGCAGCTTAGGGCAGAACCAATATAATTCACCCCTCCACTTT.

The CDR3 sequence: CASSLAGVGNYGYTF. The CDR3 DNA reads TGCGCCAGCAGCTTGGCGGGGGTAGGAAACTATGGCTACACCTTC. J is TRBJ1-2 and V is TRBV5-1, with a tentative D call TRBD1 (5 bases). V gave up 0 bases and J gave up 2 bases, with 11 bases separating them. Germline V gene lookup returns CDR1 SGHRS and CDR2 YFSETQ. The CDR3 extends over 15 amino acids.

The chain employs TRBV28 and TRBJ2-3, with TRBD2 matching over 9 bases. Germline CDR1 is MDHEN and CDR2 is SYDVKM. After removal of 5 bases from V and 5 bases from J, the junction contained 8 bases not matched to a gene. The CDR3 covers 15 residues. DNA for the CDR3: TGTGCCAGCAGTCCCCCTAGCGGGACGGGAGATACGCAGTATTTT. This encodes CASSPPSGTGDTQYF. Supplemented by reference TRBV28 and TRBJ2-3, the full variable domain reads DVKVTQSSRYLVKRTGEKVFLECVQDMDHENMFWYRQDPGLGLRLIYFSYDVKMKEKGDIPEGYSVSREKKERFSLILESASTNQTSMYLCASSPPSGTGDTQYFGPGTRLTVL.

V usage is TRBV19 and J usage is TRBJ2-1; D perhaps matches TRBD1 (6 bases). The CDR3 sequence is 16 residues long. CDR1 is LNHDA, CDR2 SQIVND, per germline (reference sequence). V was trimmed by 0 bases and J by 0 bases, leaving 9 bases between them. The DNA of the CDR3 is TGTGCCAGTAGTATAGATGGCAGGGGCTCCTACAATGAGCAGTTCTTC. Its protein product is CASSIDGRGSYNEQFF.

The rearrangement joins TRBV6-5 to TRBJ2-5, with D possibly TRBD2 on 6 matching bases. CDR3 length: 15 amino acids. CDR1 and CDR2 (germline): MNHEY, SVGAGI. Deletions cut 2 bases from V and 4 bases from J, with 14 bases between. The DNA of the CDR3 is TGTGCCAGCAGTTACGAACCCAGCGGGTCAGAGACCCAGTACTTC. It translates to CASSYEPSGSETQYF.

V and J are TRBV25-1 and TRBJ2-3, with D hard to call. The V end was cut by 5 bases, the J end by 2 bases, with 11 bases between. CDR1 MGHDK and CDR2 SYGVNS come from the germline V gene. This CDR3 spans 14 amino acids. The CDR3 DNA reads as TGTGCCAGCAGTCGAAGCAGGTTCACAGATACGCAGTATTTT. Its translation is CASSRSRFTDTQYF.

This chain joins TRBV11-2 and TRBJ2-7; D gene uncertain. The CDR3 contains 14 residues. The germline gives CDR1 SGHAT, CDR2 FQNNGV. The V and J ends lost 1 base and 3 bases respectively, with 10 bases between them. The CDR3 loop reads CASSLVVGRYEQYF. In nucleotides, the CDR3 is TGTGCCAGCAGCTTAGTGGTCGGGCGCTACGAGCAGTACTTC.

The rearrangement joins TRBV19 to TRBJ2-7; maybe TRBD1 (6 bases). Germline V gives CDR1 LNHDA, CDR2 SQIVND (reference sequence). This CDR3 has 14 residues. V dropped 5 bases and J dropped 0 bases, with 11 bases sitting between them. This CDR3 reads CASSLRDTSYEQYF. CDR3 DNA: TGTGCCAGTAGTCTCCGGGACACCTCCTACGAGCAGTACTTC.

The gene calls are TRBV7-2 and TRBJ1-1; maybe TRBD1 (5 bases). V was clipped by 2 bases and J by 11 bases, with 18 bases between them. CDR3 length: 14 amino acids. Germline CDR1 reads SGHTA; CDR2 reads FQGNSA. The DNA for the CDR3 is TGTGCCAGCAGCTTACGAGCTTCGGGGCTGACGGCTTTCTTT. Residues: CASSLRASGLTAFF.

This clone was observed a single time. The chain recombines TRBV5-8 with TRBJ2-1; the match to TRBD2 covers 8 bases. This CDR3 is built from 16 residues. Unmatched junction bases numbered 10, after V lost 3 bases and J lost 5 bases. Germline V gives CDR1 SGHTS, CDR2 YDEGEE. CDR3 region: CASSSGRLAGHNEQFF. The DNA for the CDR3 is TGTGCCAGCAGCTCGGGCCGATTAGCGGGGCACAATGAGCAGTTCTTC.

This clone was counted between two and nine times. The chain couples TRBV19 to TRBJ1-5; weak D call: TRBD1 (6 bases). The CDR3 runs 13 residues. V was clipped by 6 bases and J by 8 bases, with 14 bases between them. The germline CDR1 and CDR2 sequences are LNHDA and SQIVND (reference sequence). The CDR3 sequence is CASSKYREEPQHF. The CDR3 DNA follows: TGTGCCAGTAGCAAATACAGGGAGGAGCCCCAGCATTTT.

The V and J genes are TRBV19 and TRBJ1-2; D unresolved. There are 14 residues in the CDR3. The germline CDR1 and CDR2 sequences are LNHDA and SQIVND (reference sequence). The V end was cut by 4 bases, the J end by 3 bases, with 12 bases between. The CDR3 DNA follows: TGTGCCAGTAGTACCACAGCGAGCCACTATGGCTACACCTTC. Translated: CASSTTASHYGYTF.